This T cell receptor beta chain was sequenced in a study of T-cell reconstitution after alpha-beta-depleted transplantation in children. The TCRbeta library incorporated unique molecular identifiers. Each CDR3 protein gets one entry after TCRdb re-called the PCR reads with MiXCR. The sample has some 830,000 distinct CDR3 sequences, less than 20% seen once. This clonotype showed up just a few times. V lost 7 bases, J lost 4 bases, and 12 bases lay in between. Germline V gene lookup returns CDR1 SGDLS and CDR2 YYNGEE. CDR3 size: 13 residues. The rearrangement uses TRBV9 and TRBJ1-3; D might be TRBD1 (6 bases). The sample here was PBMCs, mostly from graft donor cells, taken 360 days after TCRalphabeta/CD19-depleted stem cell transplant. This TCR was sampled from a male patient aged 5 to 17 who had a stem cell transplant for acute lymphoblastic leukemia, so the T cells may come from the graft donor. The CDR3 DNA is TGTGCCAGCTACGGGGGCTCCGGAAACACCATATATTTT. Protein: CASYGGSGNTIYF. The full variable domain, completed using reference TRBV9 and TRBJ1-3, is DSGVTQTPKHLITATGQRVTLRCSPRSGDLSVYWYQQSLDQGLQFLIQYYNGEERAKGNILERFSAQQFPDLHSELNLSSLELGDSALYFCASYGGSGNTIYFGEGSWLTVV.